These 30 T cell receptor beta chains were all obtained from the same sample, sequenced in a study of shared clonotypes between healthy human individuals. Sequencing used immunoSEQ multiplex PCR; TCRdb keeps in-frame clones, though not all of them. The sample shows fewer than 550,000 clones, about 80% of them seen only once. The source material was PBMCs. The receptors were sampled from a woman in her thirties or forties in good health. Some clones in this sample may be carry-over from other donors' samples.

The chain joins TRBV4-3 to TRBJ2-7; a weak D match, TRBD2 (6 bases). Germline CDR1 reads LGHNA; CDR2 reads YSLEER. CDR3 length: 15 amino acids. The V and J ends lost 0 bases and 5 bases respectively, with 14 bases between them. The CDR3 DNA follows: TGCGCCAGCAGCCAAGATCGGGGGAGACGAGACGAGCAGTACTTC. Protein sequence: CASSQDRGRRDEQYF.

V and J are TRBV18 and TRBJ2-1; 10 positions agree with TRBD2. CDR3 length equals 20 residues. The germline gives CDR1 KGHSH, CDR2 LQKENI. V lost 2 bases to trimming and J lost 2 bases; unmatched junction nucleotides: 15. The CDR3 DNA reads TGTGCCAGCTCACCAGAGAGACCCAAAAGTCTAGCGGGAGCCTACAATGAGCAGTTCTTC. Protein product: CASSPERPKSLAGAYNEQFF.

This clone has just one count. This CDR3 is CASSPNTAGVSTDTQYF. DNA of the CDR3: TGTGCCAGCTCACCAAATACGGCGGGAGTGAGCACAGATACGCAGTATTTT. The V call is TRBV18, the J call TRBJ2-3; 7 bases match TRBD2. Trimming at V came to 2 bases and at J to 0 bases, leaving 8 bases not matched to a gene. Per the germline V gene, CDR1 is KGHSH and CDR2 is LQKENI. There are 17 residues in the CDR3.

This clone was observed a few times. The sample carries other DNA sequences with the same CDR3. This CDR3 is CASSSRTGGDQPQHF. Written as DNA, the CDR3 is TGTGCCAGCAGCTCACGGACAGGGGGAGATCAGCCCCAGCATTTT. The V call is TRBV7-2, the J call TRBJ1-5, with TRBD1 matching over 10 bases. V was pared by 4 bases and J by 5 bases, with 5 bases of the junction left unmatched. This CDR3 has 15 residues. CDR1 and CDR2 (germline): SGHTA, FQGNSA.

The chain employs TRBV4-3 and TRBJ2-6; D uncertain. V lost 1 base and J lost 0, with 1 base in between. Germline V gene data show CDR1 as LGHNA and CDR2 as YSLEER. The CDR3 loop spans 14 amino acids. The CDR3 region is CASSQVSGANVLTF. CDR3 coding DNA: TGCGCCAGCAGCCAAGTCTCTGGGGCCAACGTCCTGACTTTC.

The chain joins TRBV2 to TRBJ1-2, with 9 bases matching TRBD1. The CDR3 sequence is 13 residues long. V was clipped by 5 bases and J by 6 bases; unmatched bases: 4. From germline, CDR1 is SNHLY and CDR2 FYNNEI. This chain's CDR3 is CASSPTGGNGYTF. The CDR3 DNA is TGTGCCAGCAGTCCCACAGGGGGCAATGGCTACACCTTC.

The chain joins TRBV7-9 to TRBJ1-1; D remains unclear. This CDR3 spans 16 amino acids. Germline V gene lookup returns CDR1 SEHNR and CDR2 FQNEAQ (reference sequence). V was trimmed by 1 base and J by 2 bases, leaving 14 bases between them. CDR3 nucleotide sequence: TGTGCCAGCAGCTTAGATAGGGTCGGGATAAACACTGAAGCTTTCTTT. Protein product: CASSLDRVGINTEAFF.

The chain couples TRBV5-1 to TRBJ2-5, with a possible D match to TRBD1 (5 bases). From germline, CDR1 is SGHRS and CDR2 YFSETQ. The CDR3 spans 13 residues. V lost 2 bases and J 5 bases, leaving 10 bases between the germline ends. The CDR3 DNA reads TGCGCCAGCAGCTTAGCAGGGAAGGAGACCCAGTACTTC. Amino acid sequence: CASSLAGKETQYF.

V gene TRBV19 combines with J gene TRBJ2-1; D gene unclear. In germline, CDR1 is LNHDA, CDR2 SQIVND (reference sequence). Between the trimmed V and J ends, which lost 7 bases and 0 bases, there was a span of 7 bases. This CDR3 has 13 residues. CDR3 nucleotide sequence: TGTGCCAGTACTTGGAGCTCCTACAATGAGCAGTTCTTC. Its protein product is CASTWSSYNEQFF. The complete variable domain, with remaining parts taken from reference TRBV19 and TRBJ2-1, reads DGGITQSPKYLFRKEGQNVTLSCEQNLNHDAMYWYRQDPGQGLRLIYYSQIVNDFQKGDIAEGYSVSREKKESFPLTVTSAQKNPTAFYLCASTWSSYNEQFFGPGTRLTVL.

The chain has TRBV7-9 and TRBJ1-4; tentatively, D is TRBD1 (5 bases). V was pared by 1 base and J by 2 bases, with 8 bases between. This CDR3 comprises 15 residues. Germline CDR1 is SEHNR and CDR2 is FQNEAQ (reference sequence). In DNA, the CDR3 is TGTGCCAGCAGCTTAGGCAGGGTGACTAATGAAAAACTGTTTTTT. This codes for CASSLGRVTNEKLFF.

The J gene is TRBJ2-3, the V gene TRBV11-2; D is undetermined. CDR3 length equals 16 residues. The V and J ends lost 1 base and 4 bases respectively, with 15 bases between them. Germline V gene data show CDR1 as SGHAT and CDR2 as FQNNGV. This CDR3 reads CASSLVDSPLADTQYF. In DNA, the CDR3 is TGTGCCAGCAGCTTAGTAGACTCCCCTTTGGCAGATACGCAGTATTTT.

The chain carries TRBV7-2 and TRBJ2-3; 8 positions match TRBD2. CDR3 length: 15 residues. The germline gives CDR1 SGHTA, CDR2 FQGNSA. The J segment lost 1 base and the V segment lost 1 base, leaving 1 base of the junction unmatched. The CDR3 DNA reads as TGTGCCAGCAGCTTAGAAGCGGGGGGCACAGATACGCAGTATTTT. This sequence encodes CASSLEAGGTDTQYF. The full variable domain, with the rest looked up from reference TRBV7-2 and TRBJ2-3, is GAGVSQSPSNKVTEKGKDVELRCDPISGHTALYWYRQSLGQGLEFLIYFQGNSAPDKSGLPSDRFSAERTGGSVSTLTIQRTQQEDSAVYLCASSLEAGGTDTQYFGPGTRLTVL.

V and J are TRBV28 and TRBJ2-5, with 8 nucleotides matching TRBD1. Germline-derived CDR1 and CDR2 are MDHEN and SYDVKM. The V and J ends lost 3 bases and 5 bases, in that order; junction bases with no gene match: 5. The CDR3 runs 14 residues. The CDR3 DNA follows: TGTGCCAGCAGTTTCAGGGGGCGCTGGGAGACCCAGTACTTC. Residues: CASSFRGRWETQYF.

This rearrangement joins TRBV30 to TRBJ1-3; no clear D. This CDR3 contains 15 residues. The germline CDR1 and CDR2 sequences are GTSNPN and SVGIG (reference sequence). The ends were cut back, 4 bases at V and 0 bases at J, with 13 bases in the middle. CDR3 region: CAWTQDTHSGNTIYF. The CDR3 DNA reads as TGTGCCTGGACCCAAGACACCCACTCTGGAAACACCATATATTTT.

A note on this clone: This may come from a read error, since a much larger clone is one base off. Other DNA sequences of this sample code for an identical CDR3. This chain joins TRBV6-1 and TRBJ2-3; 13 positions agree with TRBD2. Trimming removed 4 bases from V and 4 bases from J; junction bases left unmatched: 2. CDR3 size: 15 residues. Germline V gene sequence: CDR1 MNHNS, CDR2 SASEGT. CDR3 DNA sequence: TGTGCCAGCAGTGGACTAGCGGGAGGTCCAGATACGCAGTATTTT. Translation: CASSGLAGGPDTQYF.

This sequence joins TRBV28 and TRBJ1-4; no clear D gene. The germline CDR1 and CDR2 sequences are MDHEN and SYDVKM. The CDR3 sequence is 13 residues long. Trimming took 4 bases from V and 6 from J, leaving 9 bases between them. The CDR3 protein is CASSSGVDEKLFF. For the CDR3, the DNA is TGTGCCAGCAGTTCCGGGGTTGATGAAAAACTGTTTTTT. Complete variable domain (other parts from reference TRBV28 and TRBJ1-4): DVKVTQSSRYLVKRTGEKVFLECVQDMDHENMFWYRQDPGLGLRLIYFSYDVKMKEKGDIPEGYSVSREKKERFSLILESASTNQTSMYLCASSSGVDEKLFFGSGTQLSVL.

The J gene is TRBJ2-3, the V gene TRBV9; 7 bases agree with TRBD2. Germline loops: CDR1 SGDLS, CDR2 YYNGEE. The junction had 5 bases not matched to a gene; V was cut back by 2 bases and J by 2 bases. The CDR3 contains 15 residues. This CDR3 reads CASSVEGLPTDTQYF. The CDR3 nucleotides are TGTGCCAGCAGCGTTGAGGGACTACCCACAGATACGCAGTATTTT.

The rearrangement joins TRBV7-6 to TRBJ1-4; D remains unclear. The length of the CDR3 is 16 residues. Germline lookup yields CDR1 SGHVS and CDR2 FNYEAQ. V dropped 1 base and J dropped 7 bases, with 16 bases sitting between them. The CDR3 nucleotides are TGTGCCAGCAGCTTAGTCCGGCCCGAGTTAAGTGAAAAACTGTTTTTT. Translation: CASSLVRPELSEKLFF.

The chain recombines TRBV6-6 with TRBJ1-2; 7 positions agree with TRBD1. V lost 6 bases to trimming and J lost 0 bases; unmatched junction nucleotides: 4. The CDR3 is 14 amino acids. Germline V gene lookup returns CDR1 MNHNY and CDR2 SVGAGI (reference sequence). CDR3 sequence reads: CASRLTGANYGYTF. In DNA, the CDR3 is TGTGCCAGCAGGCTAACAGGGGCTAACTATGGCTACACCTTC.

Points on this clone: This may arise from a read error, as a much more abundant clone is one base away. The genes are TRBV4-3 and TRBJ2-7; D is unclear. CDR3 length: 14 amino acids. The germline CDR1 and CDR2 sequences are LGHNA and YSLEER. CDR3 coding DNA: TGCGCCAGCAGCCAAGATCTCGGACCCTACGGGCAGTACTTC. Its translation is CASSQDLGPYGQYF.

The V gene is TRBV5-4, the J gene TRBJ2-3, with 8 bases aligning to TRBD1. Germline trimming cut 4 bases from V and 6 bases from J; bases unmatched to any gene: 10. The CDR3 sequence is 15 residues long. In germline, CDR1 is SGHNT, CDR2 YYREEE (reference sequence). Here the CDR3 DNA reads TGTGCCAGCAGCCTACGACAGGGGAGGTCGGATACGCAGTATTTT. Translated, it gives CASSLRQGRSDTQYF.

V usage is TRBV19 and J usage is TRBJ2-3, with 9 bases that match TRBD1. Germline-derived CDR1 and CDR2 are LNHDA and SQIVND (reference sequence). There are 17 residues in the CDR3. V lost 3 bases and J lost 6; bases outside the gene matches: 13. The CDR3 loop is CASSIGVVTGGLDTQYF. For the CDR3, the DNA is TGTGCCAGTAGTATCGGGGTGGTGACAGGGGGTTTGGATACGCAGTATTTT. The full variable domain, completed using reference TRBV19 and TRBJ2-3, is DGGITQSPKYLFRKEGQNVTLSCEQNLNHDAMYWYRQDPGQGLRLIYYSQIVNDFQKGDIAEGYSVSREKKESFPLTVTSAQKNPTAFYLCASSIGVVTGGLDTQYFGPGTRLTVL.

This chain links TRBV7-2 with TRBJ2-5; the D is unclear. Germline CDR1 and CDR2: SGHTA and FQGNSA. V lost 1 base and J lost 5, with 11 bases in between. The CDR3 extends over 14 amino acids. CDR3 in DNA: TGTGCCAGCAGCTTAGATAGGGCTTCGGAGACCCAGTACTTC. This encodes CASSLDRASETQYF. Full variable domain (outside the CDR3, taken from reference TRBV7-2 and TRBJ2-5): GAGVSQSPSNKVTEKGKDVELRCDPISGHTALYWYRQSLGQGLEFLIYFQGNSAPDKSGLPSDRFSAERTGGSVSTLTIQRTQQEDSAVYLCASSLDRASETQYFGPGTRLLVL.

The V gene is TRBV5-4, the J gene TRBJ2-1; TRBD2 agrees at 8 bases. The CDR3 is 15 residues long. CDR1 is SGHNT, CDR2 YYREEE, per germline (reference sequence). Trimming cost V 6 bases and J 8 bases; bases outside gene matches: 13. The CDR3 sequence: CASKSNGRAGDEQFF. The CDR3 bases are TGTGCCAGCAAATCGAACGGGAGGGCCGGGGATGAGCAGTTCTTC.

The chain links TRBV7-6 to TRBJ2-5; 9 bases line up with TRBD2. V lost 5 bases, J lost 1 base, and 8 bases stayed unmatched. Germline V gene lookup returns CDR1 SGHVS and CDR2 FNYEAQ. The CDR3 runs 16 residues. For the CDR3, the DNA is TGTGCCAGCAGCATCTTACTAGCGGGCCCCCAAGAGACCCAGTACTTC. Protein sequence: CASSILLAGPQETQYF.

The rearrangement links TRBV5-1 to TRBJ2-3; D unclear. Germline CDR1 reads SGHRS; CDR2 reads YFSETQ. The V gene lost 4 bases and the J gene lost 4 bases, with 7 bases spanning the gap. This CDR3 is built from 12 residues. The CDR3 nucleotides are TGCGCCAGCAGCGAAGGATCAGATACGCAGTATTTT. This gives the protein CASSEGSDTQYF.

The rearrangement joins TRBV7-9 to TRBJ1-3, with TRBD1 matching over 7 bases. CDR1 and CDR2 (germline): SEHNR, FQNEAQ (reference sequence). Trimming took 4 bases from V and 1 from J; bases not matched to a gene: 7. The CDR3 sequence is 16 residues long. CDR3 DNA sequence: TGTGCCAGCAGCTCAGGGACAGTTTTATCTGGAAACACCATATATTTT. Its protein product is CASSSGTVLSGNTIYF.

CDR3 sequence (DNA): TGTGCCAGCAGTTTGGCCTATAGCAATCAGCCCCAGCATTTT. Its protein is CASSLAYSNQPQHF. The chain is built from TRBV28 and TRBJ1-5; D not certain. V lost 3 bases, J lost 0 bases, and 6 bases lay in between. CDR1 and CDR2 (germline): MDHEN, SYDVKM. The CDR3 extends over 14 amino acids.

The table lists this clone with a count of one. This chain connects TRBV19 to TRBJ2-5; 12 nucleotides agree with TRBD2. Per germline, CDR1 LNHDA and CDR2 SQIVND (reference sequence). This CDR3 has 18 residues. The ends lost 8 bases at V and 1 base at J; junction bases unmatched: 14. The CDR3 DNA reads TGTGCCAGTGCTGAAACCTGGACTAGCGGGAATTCCCAAGAGACCCAGTACTTC. Translation: CASAETWTSGNSQETQYF.

The chain links TRBV5-1 to TRBJ2-2; 13 bases are shared with TRBD2. Per germline, CDR1 SGHRS and CDR2 YFSETQ. Germline trimming cut 5 bases from V and 5 bases from J; bases unmatched to any gene: 3. This CDR3 region has 15 residues. CDR3 protein: CASRTGLAGTGELFF. DNA of the CDR3: TGCGCCAGCAGAACGGGACTAGCGGGAACCGGGGAGCTGTTTTTT.